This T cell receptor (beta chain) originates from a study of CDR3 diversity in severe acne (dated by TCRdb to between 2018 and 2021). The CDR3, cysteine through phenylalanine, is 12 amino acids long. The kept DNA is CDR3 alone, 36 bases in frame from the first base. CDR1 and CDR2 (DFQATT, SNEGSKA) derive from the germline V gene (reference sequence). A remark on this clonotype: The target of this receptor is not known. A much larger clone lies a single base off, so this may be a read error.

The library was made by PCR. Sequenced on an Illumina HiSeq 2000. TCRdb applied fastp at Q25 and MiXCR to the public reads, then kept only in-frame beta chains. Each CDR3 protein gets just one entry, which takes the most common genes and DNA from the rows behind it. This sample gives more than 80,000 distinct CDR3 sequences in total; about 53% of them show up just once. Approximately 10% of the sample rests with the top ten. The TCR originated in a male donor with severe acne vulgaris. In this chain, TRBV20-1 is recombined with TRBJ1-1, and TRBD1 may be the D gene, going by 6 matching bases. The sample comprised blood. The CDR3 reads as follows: CRAGDKGYEAFF. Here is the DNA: TGCAGGGCCGGGGACAAGGGATATGAAGCTTTCTTT.